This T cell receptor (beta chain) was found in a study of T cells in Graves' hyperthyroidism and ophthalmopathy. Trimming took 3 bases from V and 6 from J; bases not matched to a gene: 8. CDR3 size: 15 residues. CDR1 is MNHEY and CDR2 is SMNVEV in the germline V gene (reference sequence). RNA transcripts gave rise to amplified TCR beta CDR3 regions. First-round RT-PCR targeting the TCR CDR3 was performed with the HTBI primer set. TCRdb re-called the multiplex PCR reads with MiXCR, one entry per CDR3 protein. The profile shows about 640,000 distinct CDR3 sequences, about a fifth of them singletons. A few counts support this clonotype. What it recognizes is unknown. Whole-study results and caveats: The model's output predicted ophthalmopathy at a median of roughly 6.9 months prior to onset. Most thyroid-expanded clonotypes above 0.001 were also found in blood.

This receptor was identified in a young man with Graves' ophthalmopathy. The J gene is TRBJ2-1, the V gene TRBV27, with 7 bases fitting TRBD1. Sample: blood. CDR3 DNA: TGTGCCAGCAGTTTTAACCCGGGGACAGTCAATGAGCAGTTCTTC. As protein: CASSFNPGTVNEQFF.